This TCR beta chain appears in the sequencing data of a study of blood T cell repertoires in COVID-19. About the study: COVID-19 samples, acute and convalescent, were from the United States, Italy and Spain. T cells, B-cell-depleted T cells, or PBMCs provided the cDNA or gDNA that served as material.

Germline V gene sequence: CDR1 LNHDA, CDR2 SQIVND (reference sequence). This CDR3 has 15 amino acids. The trim removed 6 bases at V and 2 bases at J, leaving 7 bases unmatched. In the source study's methods: Reference gene primers were amplified, and this amplification served to estimate nucleated cell counts. The method was immunoSEQ multiplex PCR; TCRdb's version includes in-frame clones alone and lacks a portion of them. V, J and clone size are those of that table, while D and trimming were read from the DNA. The sample includes 130,000 to 150,000 clones, around nine tenths of them seen just once.

The clonotype was recovered from a woman aged 40 to 50 with acute or convalescent COVID-19. The chain is built from TRBV19 and TRBJ1-3; TRBD1 matches at 7 bases. Sequencing input: peripheral blood. CDR3 loop: CASSNTGTAGNTIYF. The DNA for the CDR3 is TGTGCCAGTAGCAATACCGGGACAGCTGGAAACACCATATATTTT. Together with reference TRBV19 and TRBJ1-3, the CDR3 gives the full variable domain: DGGITQSPKYLFRKEGQNVTLSCEQNLNHDAMYWYRQDPGQGLRLIYYSQIVNDFQKGDIAEGYSVSREKKESFPLTVTSAQKNPTAFYLCASSNTGTAGNTIYFGEGSWLTVV.